This TCR beta chain emerged from a study of CD8+ T cells in alopecia areata. About the study: At a dose of 5 to 10 mg twice daily, oral tofacitinib was given to treated patients.

Notes on the study in general: The study found higher clonality in lesional than normal scalp, especially in alopecia totalis/universalis. Although TCR sharing was seen in mice, sharing across patients was less clear, possibly for HLA-related reasons. On tofacitinib, scalp and blood still held many of the expanded lesional clones.

Treatment specified: oral pan-JAK inhibitor, 5-10 mg twice daily. About this clone: Its antigen is unidentified.

The sequencing template was cDNA reverse transcribed from extracted RNA. TCRdb's copy holds only in-frame clones and misses some; the assay was immunoSEQ multiplex PCR. The sample lists 95,000 to 150,000 clones, 53% occurring once. Trimming stripped 6 bases from V and 4 bases from J, with 13 bases between. This CDR3 is 14 amino acids long. Germline CDR1 reads PRHDT; CDR2 reads FYEKMQ (reference sequence). The source was CD4+ T cells sorted from blood, collected at week 4, from a patient treated with tofacitinib. The clonotype originates from a human donor with alopecia areata. The V gene is TRBV13, the J gene TRBJ2-1; a weak D match, TRBD2 (6 bases). In DNA form, the CDR3 reads TGTGCCAGCAGGCGGGTAGCGGAGTACAATGAGCAGTTCTTC. This translates into CASRRVAEYNEQFF.